The 13 T cell receptor beta chains given below trace back to one sample, sequenced in a study of technical replicates of blood from several donors (TCRdb year 2017). Libraries were made using the immunoSEQ multiplex PCR assay. Sourced from immuneACCESS, this table was stored by TCRdb with only in-frame sequences that have V and J called. A share of the clones is absent; for the studies checked, an unresolved V gene accounts for under half, and the remainder has no known explanation. In all, the sample holds over 85,000 clones, and 96% of those were seen once. The ten most abundant clones make up roughly 0.33% of the sample. Sequencing was performed on T cells isolated from PBMCs. The receptors here all came from a human donor in good health.

The chain carries TRBV5-1 and TRBJ1-5; 11 bases are a match to TRBD1. The CDR3 sequence is 13 residues long. V lost 7 bases to trimming and J lost 7 bases; unmatched junction nucleotides: 4. Looked up from germline, CDR1 is SGHRS and CDR2 is YFSETQ. The CDR3 sequence: CASGQGAGQPQHF. The CDR3 bases are TGCGCCAGCGGACAGGGGGCAGGGCAGCCCCAGCATTTT.

The rearrangement joins TRBV5-3 to TRBJ2-1; 9 nucleotides line up with TRBD2. TRBV5-3 is assigned to the ORF class and has an uncertain function. This CDR3 has 17 amino acids. V trimming: 4 bases; J trimming: 5 bases; junction bases outside the gene matches: 13. The CDR3 loop is CARSGRFSGRNDNEQFF. For the CDR3, the DNA is TGTGCCAGAAGCGGCAGGTTTAGCGGGAGAAACGACAATGAGCAGTTCTTC.

The chain carries TRBV9 and TRBJ2-7; a weak D match, TRBD2 (5 bases). Germline CDR1 reads SGDLS; CDR2 reads YYNGEE. The germline V and J ends were trimmed by 4 bases and 2 bases, with 16 bases remaining between them. This CDR3 contains 15 residues. The chain's CDR3 is CASSPQLETTYEQYF. DNA for the CDR3: TGTGCCAGCAGCCCTCAACTAGAAACAACCTACGAGCAGTACTTC.

The V call is TRBV7-2, the J call TRBJ1-1; D possibly corresponds to TRBD1 (5 bases). The CDR3 length is 13 residues. CDR1 SGHTA and CDR2 FQGNSA come from the germline V gene. Trimming removed 2 bases from V and 6 bases from J, with 10 bases in between. Here the CDR3 reads CASSLNGQAEAFF. DNA of the CDR3: TGTGCCAGCAGCTTAAACGGACAAGCTGAAGCTTTCTTT. The variable domain in full, completed from reference TRBV7-2 and TRBJ1-1, reads GAGVSQSPSNKVTEKGKDVELRCDPISGHTALYWYRQSLGQGLEFLIYFQGNSAPDKSGLPSDRFSAERTGGSVSTLTIQRTQQEDSAVYLCASSLNGQAEAFFGQGTRLTVV.

The V call is TRBV14, the J call TRBJ2-3, with a possible D match to TRBD2 (6 bases). Trimming removed 2 bases at V and 4 bases at J, with 19 bases between. The CDR3 has 17 amino acids. Germline values: CDR1 SGHDN, CDR2 FVKESK. DNA of the CDR3: TGTGCCAGCAGCCAACCCTCCCTCCGGGACTTTTCAGATACGCAGTATTTT. Its protein product is CASSQPSLRDFSDTQYF.

V is TRBV13 and J is TRBJ2-7, with D tentatively TRBD1 (6 bases). The CDR3 sequence is 15 residues long. Deletions cut 1 base from V and 3 bases from J, with 13 bases between. Germline V gene lookup returns CDR1 PRHDT and CDR2 FYEKMQ (reference sequence). The CDR3 loop reads CASSLATGTLYEQYF. The CDR3 region has the DNA TGTGCCAGCAGCTTAGCAACCGGGACACTCTACGAGCAGTACTTC.

V gene TRBV30 combines with J gene TRBJ1-2, with D uncertain. This CDR3 region has 11 residues. Germline assignment: CDR1 GTSNPN and CDR2 SVGIG (reference sequence). V gave up 4 bases and J gave up 7 bases, with 10 bases separating them. CDR3 amino acids: CAWTKGGGYTF. The CDR3 nucleotides read TGTGCCTGGACAAAAGGCGGTGGCTACACCTTC.

This clone was seen just once. This chain's CDR3 is CASSTSGSYEQYF. The CDR3 region has the DNA TGTGCCAGCAGTACTAGCGGGAGTTACGAGCAGTACTTC. The rearrangement links TRBV9 to TRBJ2-7; 11 bases are shared with TRBD2. The CDR3 length is 13 residues. After removal of 5 bases from V and 4 bases from J, the junction contained 2 bases not matched to a gene. Germline loops: CDR1 SGDLS, CDR2 YYNGEE.

This clone showed up just once. J is TRBJ2-7 and V is TRBV14, with 10 bases matching TRBD1. The CDR3 extends over 14 amino acids. CDR1 is SGHDN and CDR2 is FVKESK in the germline V gene. The trim removed 3 bases at V and 3 bases at J, leaving 2 bases unmatched. The CDR3, as DNA: TGTGCCAGCAGCCATTGGACAGGGGGCTACGAGCAGTACTTC. This encodes CASSHWTGGYEQYF.

J is TRBJ2-1 and V is TRBV12-5, with a possible D match to TRBD2 (6 bases). The CDR3 runs to 13 residues. V lost 3 bases to trimming and J lost 6 bases, with 9 bases between them. Germline CDR1 is LGHNT and CDR2 is FRNRAP. CDR3 DNA sequence: TGTGCTAGTGGTTTCGGAGGGCCCAATGAGCAGTTCTTC. It specifies CASGFGGPNEQFF.

The gene calls are TRBV7-6 and TRBJ2-7; tentatively, D is TRBD1 (6 bases). The CDR3 length is 14 residues. Germline CDR1 is SGHVS and CDR2 is FNYEAQ. V was trimmed by 3 bases and J by 2 bases, leaving 11 bases between them. Here the CDR3 reads CASSFSQGPYEQYF. CDR3 bases: TGTGCCAGCAGCTTTTCACAGGGCCCCTACGAGCAGTACTTC.

The gene calls are TRBV14 and TRBJ2-2; 8 bases fit TRBD2. The CDR3 is 15 residues long. Germline V gene lookup returns CDR1 SGHDN and CDR2 FVKESK. V lost 2 bases and J lost 7; bases outside the gene matches: 6. DNA for the CDR3: TGTGCCAGCAGCCAAAGATTGCGGGAGGTCGGGGAGCTGTTTTTT. Amino acids: CASSQRLREVGELFF. Using reference TRBV14 and TRBJ2-2 for the parts outside the CDR3, the full variable domain is EAGVTQFPSHSVIEKGQTVTLRCDPISGHDNLYWYRRVMGKEIKFLLHFVKESKQDESGMPNNRFLAERTGGTYSTLKVQPAELEDSGVYFCASSQRLREVGELFFGEGSRLTVL.

This clone is a singleton in its sample. The chain couples TRBV7-9 to TRBJ2-5; maybe TRBD2 (6 bases). This CDR3 comprises 17 residues. Per the germline V gene, CDR1 is SEHNR and CDR2 is FQNEAQ (reference sequence). V was clipped by 5 bases and J by 5 bases, with 24 bases between them. The CDR3 sequence is CASSGGDGTPHLETQYF. CDR3 nucleotide sequence: TGTGCCAGCAGCGGGGGTGACGGGACTCCGCATCTGGAGACCCAGTACTTC.